These T cell receptor beta chains were read from a single sample in a study of OX40 agonist ivuxolimab in advanced cancers. Libraries were prepared by immunoSEQ multiplex PCR; TCRdb keeps only in-frame clonotypes and omits some of them. The table lists 110,000 or so clones, roughly 90% of them singletons. The sample was CD4+ or CD8+ T cells sorted from blood, taken in a trial of the OX40 agonist ivuxolimab. The receptors were gathered from an adult with an advanced solid tumor such as melanoma, head and neck, liver or kidney cancer. CDR3s include the opening cysteine and the closing phenylalanine or tryptophan. A D gene is named only where the DNA matches it firmly. Some rows mark clone size as missing; the rest say once, few, many or name a class of expanded clone.

>TRBJ2-5|-|-|TRBV10-3
CAISESPRETQYF
TGTGCCATCAGTGAATCCCCCCGGGAGACCCAGTACTTC
>TRBJ2-1|-|-|TRBV9
CASSVDRGSSSYNEQFF
TGTGCCAGCAGCGTAGATAGAGGGTCTAGCTCCTACAATGAGCAGTTCTTC
>TRBJ1-1|-|-|TRBV18
CASSPPSRVNTEAFF
TGTGCCAGCTCACCACCCTCCAGGGTCAACACTGAAGCTTTCTTT
>TRBJ2-5|once|-|TRBV21-1
CASSIRGSGRARETQYF
TGTGCCAGCAGCATCCGGGGTAGCGGGAGGGCCAGAGAGACCCAGTACTTC
>TRBJ1-1|-|-|TRBV5-4
CASTIQPDTEAFF
TGTGCCAGCACCATACAGCCGGACACTGAAGCTTTCTTT
>TRBJ2-5|few|TRBD1|TRBV6-5
CASSYLGTAQETQYF
TGTGCCAGCAGTTACTTAGGGACAGCGCAAGAGACCCAGTACTTC
>TRBJ1-5|few|-|TRBV6-1
CASSELWLEGSQHF
TGTGCCAGCAGTGAACTATGGCTCGAGGGGTCCCAGCATTTT
>TRBJ1-6|few|-|TRBV4-1
CASSQETRPAPLHF
TGCGCCAGCAGCCAAGAAACACGTCCCGCGCCCCTCCACTTT
>TRBJ1-6|-|-|TRBV5-1
CASRHSPLHF
TGCGCCAGCCGCCATTCACCCCTCCACTTT
>TRBJ1-1|-|-|TRBV6-5
CASSPSQLNTEAFF
TGTGCCAGCAGCCCCAGCCAGCTTAACACTGAAGCTTTCTTT
>TRBJ2-7|-|-|TRBV20-1
CSGWTAGEQYF
TGCAGTGGCTGGACCGCAGGCGAGCAGTACTTC
>TRBJ1-6|few|-|TRBV7-3
CASSLSPSGSPLHF
TGTGCCAGCAGCCTCAGCCCCTCTGGGTCACCCCTCCACTTT
>TRBJ2-7|-|-|TRBV30
CAWQTGVGTRGSYEQYF
TGTGCCTGGCAGACAGGGGTGGGGACTAGAGGGTCCTACGAGCAGTACTTC
>TRBJ1-2|few|-|TRBV30
CAWESDYGYTF
TGTGCCTGGGAAAGCGACTATGGCTACACCTTC
>TRBJ1-2|few|-|TRBV19
CASTEVGAGGYTF
TGTGCCAGTACGGAGGTAGGGGCGGGTGGCTACACCTTC
>TRBJ1-2|-|-|TRBV27
CASRLGHSLANYGYTF
TGTGCCAGCAGACTCGGACACTCACTGGCTAACTATGGCTACACCTTC